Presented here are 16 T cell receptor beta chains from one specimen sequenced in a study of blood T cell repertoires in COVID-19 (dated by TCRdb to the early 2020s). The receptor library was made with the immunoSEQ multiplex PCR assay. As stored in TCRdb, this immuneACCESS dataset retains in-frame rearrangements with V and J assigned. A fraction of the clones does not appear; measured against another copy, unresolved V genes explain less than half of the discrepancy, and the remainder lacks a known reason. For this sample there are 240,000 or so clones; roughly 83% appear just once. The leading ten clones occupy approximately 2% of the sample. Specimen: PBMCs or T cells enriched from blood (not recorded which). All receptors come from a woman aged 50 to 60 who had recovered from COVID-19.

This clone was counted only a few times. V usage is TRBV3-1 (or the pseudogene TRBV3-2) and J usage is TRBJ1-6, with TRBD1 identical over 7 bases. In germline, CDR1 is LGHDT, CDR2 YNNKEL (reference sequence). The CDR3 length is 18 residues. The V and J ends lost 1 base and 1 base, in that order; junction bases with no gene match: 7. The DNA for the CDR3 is TGTGCCAGCAGCCAAGGCCGGACAGGATGGTCCTATAATTCACCCCTCCACTTT. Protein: CASSQGRTGWSYNSPLHF.

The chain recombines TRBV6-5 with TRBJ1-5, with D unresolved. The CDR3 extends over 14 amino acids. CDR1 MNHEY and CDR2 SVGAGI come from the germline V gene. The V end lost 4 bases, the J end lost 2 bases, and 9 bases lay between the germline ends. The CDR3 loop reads CASSSATGNQPQHF. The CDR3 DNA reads TGTGCCAGCAGTTCCGCCACAGGCAATCAGCCCCAGCATTTT.

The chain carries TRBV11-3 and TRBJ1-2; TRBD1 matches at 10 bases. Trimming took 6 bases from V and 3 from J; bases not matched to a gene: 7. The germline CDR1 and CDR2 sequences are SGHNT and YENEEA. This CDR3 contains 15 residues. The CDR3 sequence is CASSQRQGAYYGYTF. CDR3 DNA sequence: TGTGCCAGCAGTCAGAGACAGGGGGCTTACTATGGCTACACCTTC.

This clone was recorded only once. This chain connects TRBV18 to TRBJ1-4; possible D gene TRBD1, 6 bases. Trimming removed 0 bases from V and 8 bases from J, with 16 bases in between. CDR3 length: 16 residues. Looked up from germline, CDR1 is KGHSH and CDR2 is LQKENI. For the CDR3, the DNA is TGTGCCAGCTCACCACCCGGGACATCAGGAGGCGAAAAACTGTTTTTT. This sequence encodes CASSPPGTSGGEKLFF.

This CDR3 is CASSFADQPLHF. The DNA of the CDR3 is TGTGCCAGTAGTTTTGCCGATCAGCCCCTCCACTTT. V usage is TRBV19 and J usage is TRBJ1-6; no definite D call. Germline values: CDR1 LNHDA, CDR2 SQIVND (reference sequence). The germline V and J ends were trimmed by 5 bases and 13 bases, with 12 bases remaining between them. This CDR3 region has 12 residues. The whole variable domain, remainder taken from reference TRBV19 and TRBJ1-6, is DGGITQSPKYLFRKEGQNVTLSCEQNLNHDAMYWYRQDPGQGLRLIYYSQIVNDFQKGDIAEGYSVSREKKESFPLTVTSAQKNPTAFYLCASSFADQPLHFGNGTRLTVT.

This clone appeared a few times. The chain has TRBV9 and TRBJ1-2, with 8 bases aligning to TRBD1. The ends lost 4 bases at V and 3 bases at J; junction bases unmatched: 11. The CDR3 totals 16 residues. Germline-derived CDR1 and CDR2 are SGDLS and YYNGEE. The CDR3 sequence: CASSSGTGIIDYGYTF. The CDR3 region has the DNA TGTGCCAGCAGCTCCGGGACAGGTATTATAGACTATGGCTACACCTTC.

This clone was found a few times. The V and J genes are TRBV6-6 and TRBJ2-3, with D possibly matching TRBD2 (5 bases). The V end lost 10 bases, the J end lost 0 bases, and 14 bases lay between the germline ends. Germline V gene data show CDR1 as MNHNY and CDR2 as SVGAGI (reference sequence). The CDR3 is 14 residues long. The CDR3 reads CATAPGGSTDTQYF. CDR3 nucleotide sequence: TGTGCCACCGCGCCAGGAGGCAGCACAGATACGCAGTATTTT.

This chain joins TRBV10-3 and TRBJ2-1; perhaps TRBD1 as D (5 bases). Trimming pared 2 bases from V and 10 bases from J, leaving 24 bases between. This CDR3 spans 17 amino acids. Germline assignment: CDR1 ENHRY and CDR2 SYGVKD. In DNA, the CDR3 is TGTGCCATCAGTGAGCCCGAAAGTGTTGGCAGGGTAAGAGAGCAGTTCTTC. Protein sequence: CAISEPESVGRVREQFF.

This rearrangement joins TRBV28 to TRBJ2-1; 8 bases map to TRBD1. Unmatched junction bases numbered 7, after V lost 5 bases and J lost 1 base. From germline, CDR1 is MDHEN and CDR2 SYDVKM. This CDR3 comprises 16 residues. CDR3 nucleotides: TGTGCCAGCAGTCCTTCCACAGGGGGGTCCTACAATGAGCAGTTCTTC. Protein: CASSPSTGGSYNEQFF.

The CDR3 sequence: CAWRGTGGYEQYF. For the CDR3, the DNA is TGTGCCTGGAGAGGGACAGGGGGGTACGAGCAGTACTTC. The V and J genes are TRBV30 and TRBJ2-7; 11 positions agree with TRBD1. The CDR3 runs to 13 residues. CDR1 GTSNPN and CDR2 SVGIG come from the germline V gene (reference sequence). V gave up 3 bases and J gave up 4 bases; unmatched junction bases: 2.

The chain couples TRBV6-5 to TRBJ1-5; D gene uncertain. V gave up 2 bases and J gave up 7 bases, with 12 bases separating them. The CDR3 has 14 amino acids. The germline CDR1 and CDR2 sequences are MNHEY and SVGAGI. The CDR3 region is CASSYQAGLQPQHF. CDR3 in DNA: TGTGCCAGCAGTTACCAGGCGGGCTTGCAGCCCCAGCATTTT.

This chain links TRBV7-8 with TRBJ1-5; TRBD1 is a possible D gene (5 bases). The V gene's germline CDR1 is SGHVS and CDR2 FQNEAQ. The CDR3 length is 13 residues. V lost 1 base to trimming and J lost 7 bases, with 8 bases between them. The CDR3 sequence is CASSLVGRQPQHF. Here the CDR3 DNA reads TGTGCCAGCAGCTTAGTGGGGCGACAGCCCCAGCATTTT.

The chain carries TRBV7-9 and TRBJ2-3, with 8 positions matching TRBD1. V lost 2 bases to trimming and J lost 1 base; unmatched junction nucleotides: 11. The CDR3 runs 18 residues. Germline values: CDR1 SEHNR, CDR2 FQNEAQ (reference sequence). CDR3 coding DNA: TGTGCCAGCAGCTTACAACAGGGGGGACGTTTCGGCACAGATACGCAGTATTTT. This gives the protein CASSLQQGGRFGTDTQYF.

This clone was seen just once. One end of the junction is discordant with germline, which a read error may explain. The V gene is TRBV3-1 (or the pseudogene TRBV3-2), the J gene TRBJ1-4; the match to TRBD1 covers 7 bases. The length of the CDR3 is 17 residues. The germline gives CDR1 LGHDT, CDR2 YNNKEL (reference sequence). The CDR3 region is CASSQGFLRDSSRLPTF. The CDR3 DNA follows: TGTGCCAGCAGCCAAGGTTTCCTCCGGGACAGTTCAAGACTACCCACTTTT.

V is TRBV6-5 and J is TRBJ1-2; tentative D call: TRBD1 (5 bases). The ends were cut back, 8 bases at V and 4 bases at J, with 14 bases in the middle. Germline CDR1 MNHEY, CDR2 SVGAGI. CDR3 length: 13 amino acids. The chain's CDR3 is CASFGGRGYGYTF. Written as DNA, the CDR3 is TGTGCCAGCTTTGGAGGGAGGGGCTATGGCTACACCTTC.

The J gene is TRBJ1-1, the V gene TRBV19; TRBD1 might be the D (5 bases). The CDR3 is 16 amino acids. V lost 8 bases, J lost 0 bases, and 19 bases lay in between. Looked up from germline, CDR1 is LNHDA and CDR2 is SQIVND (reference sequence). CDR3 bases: TGTGCCAGTCGAGGCAGGGCGCCAAACTTGAACACTGAAGCTTTCTTT. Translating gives CASRGRAPNLNTEAFF.